Included here is one T cell receptor (beta chain) sequence, with context. This record belongs to a study of CD8+ T cells in alopecia areata. Between the trimmed V and J ends, which lost 0 bases and 0 bases, there was a span of 2 bases. The CDR3 length is 12 residues. Germline V gene data show CDR1 as SQVTM and CDR2 as ANQGSEA. Extracted from the samples, RNA was reverse transcribed into cDNA to serve as the sequencing template. Only in-frame clones appear in the TCRdb table, and some are missing; sequencing was by immunoSEQ multiplex PCR. This sample has 150,000 or so clones, with around 47% found just once. Lesional scalp punch biopsies and peripheral blood were collected from alopecia areata patients. The researchers isolated CD4+ and CD8+ T cells from PBMCs by sorting.

This chain connects TRBV29-1 to TRBJ1-2; D is uncertain. The receptor's source is a human donor with alopecia areata. The specimen was CD4+ T cells sorted from blood. This CDR3 is CSVEDPNYGYTF. The CDR3 nucleotides are TGCAGCGTTGAAGATCCTAACTATGGCTACACCTTC.